Following are 25 T cell receptor beta chains from one sample sequenced in a study of cytomegalovirus exposure and HLA in healthy donors. PCR was performed using 60 Vbeta and 13 Jbeta primers. Profiling relied on immunoSEQ multiplex PCR, and the TCRdb table lists in-frame clones only, not all of them. The table lists 250,000 to 350,000 clones, approximately 90% of them singletons. The specimen sequenced was PBMCs. The receptor source for this set is a man aged 40-50 years in good health and CMV-seropositive.

The chain has TRBV29-1 and TRBJ1-5; possible D gene TRBD1, 5 bases. The germline V gene encodes CDR1 SQVTM and CDR2 ANQGSEA. Trimming took off 7 bases at V and 6 bases at J, with 13 bases between the two ends. The CDR3 runs to 12 residues. This CDR3 reads CSAGQGGQPQHF. CDR3 bases: TGCAGCGCGGGTCAGGGAGGTCAGCCCCAGCATTTT.

The chain has TRBV5-1 and TRBJ2-3; 7 nucleotides match TRBD2. The CDR3 is 14 amino acids. After removal of 2 bases from V and 2 bases from J, the junction contained 2 bases not matched to a gene. Germline V gives CDR1 SGHRS, CDR2 YFSETQ. The CDR3 coding sequence is TGCGCCAGCAGCTTTGGGGGGGTCACAGATACGCAGTATTTT. Residues: CASSFGGVTDTQYF.

On this clone: Other DNA sequences in this specimen translate into the identical CDR3. The chain is built from TRBV5-1 and TRBJ2-7; the D gene is possibly TRBD2 (6 bases). Per the germline V gene, CDR1 is SGHRS and CDR2 is YFSETQ. There are 13 residues in the CDR3. Trimming cost V 5 bases and J 1 base, with 10 bases left between them. The CDR3 DNA follows: TGCGCCAGCAGTTGGGGGGATTCCTACGAGCAGTACTTC. The encoded protein is CASSWGDSYEQYF.

The gene calls are TRBV12-5 and TRBJ2-2; D is possibly TRBD1 (6 bases). This CDR3 spans 14 amino acids. The germline V gene has CDR1 LGHNT and CDR2 FRNRAP. V lost 5 bases, J lost 7 bases, and 14 bases lay in between. The CDR3 here is CASGMGHPDGELFF. CDR3 sequence (DNA): TGTGCTAGTGGTATGGGACACCCCGACGGGGAGCTGTTTTTT.

The V gene is TRBV7-9, the J gene TRBJ2-7; 7 nucleotides line up with TRBD1. Per germline, CDR1 SEHNR and CDR2 FQNEAQ (reference sequence). V trimming: 5 bases; J trimming: 3 bases; junction bases outside the gene matches: 7. This CDR3 has 14 amino acids. The CDR3 DNA sequence: TGTGCCAGCAGCACGACAGGGCCCTTCTACGAGCAGTACTTC. Protein: CASSTTGPFYEQYF.

The chain employs TRBV5-1 and TRBJ2-5, with D hard to call. Trimming removed 6 bases at V and 2 bases at J, with 14 bases between. Germline V gene sequence: CDR1 SGHRS, CDR2 YFSETQ. There are 14 residues in the CDR3. The CDR3 DNA reads TGCGCCAGCACCGACCAAGGCAGGCAAGAGACCCAGTACTTC. Its protein is CASTDQGRQETQYF.

In its sample, this clone was seen once. The chain uses TRBV5-8 and TRBJ2-7, with TRBD2 as a possible D gene (5 bases). Germline CDR1 and CDR2: SGHTS and YDEGEE. The CDR3 extends over 10 amino acids. Deletions cut 3 bases from V and 12 bases from J, with 10 bases between. In nucleotides, the CDR3 is TGTGCCAGCAGCTCCGGGATAGGGTACTTC. This translates into CASSSGIGYF. The full variable domain, completed using reference TRBV5-8 and TRBJ2-7, is EAGVTQSPTHLIKTRGQQATLRCSPISGHTSVYWYQQALGLGLQFLLWYDEGEERNRGNFPPRFSGRQFPNYSSELNVNALELEDSALYLCASSSGIGYFGPGTRLTVT.

The chain joins TRBV28 to TRBJ2-7; D not certain. The CDR3 sequence is 12 residues long. Trimming took off 8 bases at V and 1 base at J, with 9 bases between the two ends. Germline CDR1 MDHEN, CDR2 SYDVKM. The CDR3 coding sequence is TGTGCCAGCTTTAGGAGTTCCTACGAGCAGTACTTC. Residues: CASFRSSYEQYF.

The rearrangement joins TRBV5-4 to TRBJ2-2, with 8 bases fitting TRBD2. The CDR3 is 16 amino acids. V dropped 2 bases and J dropped 1; count of bases not matched to a gene: 4. The germline V gene has CDR1 SGHNT and CDR2 YYREEE (reference sequence). CDR3 coding DNA: TGTGCCAGCAGCTTAAAGCGGGAGCTGAACACCGGGGAGCTGTTTTTT. This codes for CASSLKRELNTGELFF.

V is TRBV5-6 and J is TRBJ2-7; TRBD1 is a possible D gene (6 bases). V lost 4 bases and J lost 4, with 12 bases in between. From germline, CDR1 is SGHDT and CDR2 YYEEEE. The CDR3 has 13 residues. The CDR3 loop reads CASSPGTLYEQYF. In DNA, the CDR3 is TGTGCCAGCAGCCCAGGGACACTTTACGAGCAGTACTTC.

The rearrangement links TRBV19 to TRBJ1-5, with a tentative D call TRBD1 (5 bases). The CDR3 covers 15 residues. Germline V lookup: CDR1 LNHDA, CDR2 SQIVND (reference sequence). Trimming took 3 bases from V and 7 from J, leaving 16 bases between them. As DNA, the CDR3 is TGTGCCAGTAGTATGGGCAGGGCGGTTGGACAGCCCCAGCATTTT. Amino acids: CASSMGRAVGQPQHF.

The chain recombines TRBV11-2 with TRBJ2-5, with D unresolved. Trimming left V 1 base short and J 3 bases short, with 15 bases between. Germline CDR1 reads SGHAT; CDR2 reads FQNNGV. The CDR3 contains 16 residues. The CDR3 here is CASSLVRLKPKETQYF. The CDR3, as DNA: TGTGCCAGCAGCTTAGTCCGACTGAAACCGAAAGAGACCCAGTACTTC.

The chain is built from TRBV5-6 and TRBJ2-5; D is perhaps TRBD1 (6 bases). The J call is in doubt because the DNA end fits TRBJ2-7 better. From germline, CDR1 is SGHDT and CDR2 YYEEEE. There are 14 residues in the CDR3. The CDR3 is CASSLVGRGYEQYF. Written as DNA, the CDR3 is TGTGCCAGCAGCTTGGTAGGCAGGGGCTACGAGCAGTACTTC.

The chain uses TRBV9 and TRBJ1-1; D gene ambiguous. This CDR3 comprises 13 residues. Trimming removed 1 base at V and 4 bases at J, with 8 bases between. CDR1 is SGDLS, CDR2 YYNGEE, per germline. The CDR3 protein is CASSVQEGTEAFF. The CDR3 region has the DNA TGTGCCAGCAGCGTACAGGAGGGCACTGAAGCTTTCTTT.

The rearrangement joins TRBV9 to TRBJ2-7; 8 nucleotides align to TRBD2. Germline lookup yields CDR1 SGDLS and CDR2 YYNGEE. Trimming removed 1 base from V and 1 base from J; junction bases left unmatched: 10. There are 17 residues in the CDR3. DNA of the CDR3: TGTGCCAGCAGCGTATCCCCGGGACTAGAACGATCCTACGAGCAGTACTTC. It translates to CASSVSPGLERSYEQYF.

Comment on this clone: Compared with germline, one end of the junction differs, possibly owing to a read error. The chain is built from TRBV7-9 and TRBJ2-7, with 9 positions matching TRBD1. The CDR3 runs 14 residues. CDR1 and CDR2 from the germline V gene are SEHNR and FQNEAQ (reference sequence). DNA for the CDR3: TGTTCCAGCAGGTCCACAGGGGGCGGAGGCGAGCAGTACTTC. It encodes CSSRSTGGGGEQYF.

In this sample, this clone turned up a few times. V gene TRBV6-1 combines with J gene TRBJ2-7; D gene ambiguous. Germline values: CDR1 MNHNS, CDR2 SASEGT. CDR3 length: 13 amino acids. With 6 bases removed from V and 6 bases from J, the gap between germline ends came to 15 bases. CDR3 region: CASRDSRVREQYF. The CDR3 DNA reads as TGTGCCAGCAGAGATTCTAGAGTCCGCGAGCAGTACTTC.

With regard to this clone: Other DNA variants within this sample encode the same CDR3. V usage is TRBV5-1 and J usage is TRBJ1-4, with TRBD1 matching over 9 bases. Looked up from germline, CDR1 is SGHRS and CDR2 is YFSETQ. This CDR3 region has 14 residues. V gave up 4 bases and J gave up 5 bases; unmatched junction bases: 3. This CDR3 reads CASSPGTGNEKLFF. The CDR3 DNA follows: TGCGCCAGCAGCCCTGGGACAGGGAATGAAAAACTGTTTTTT.

To note about this clone: Different DNA sequences within this sample yield the same CDR3. The chain combines TRBV19 with TRBJ2-1; tentatively, D is TRBD1 (5 bases). This CDR3 contains 13 residues. The V end lost 5 bases, the J end lost 4 bases, and 9 bases lay between the germline ends. Germline CDR1 and CDR2: LNHDA and SQIVND (reference sequence). As DNA, the CDR3 is TGTGCCAGTAGTCCGACAGTGTACAATGAGCAGTTCTTC. Encoded protein: CASSPTVYNEQFF.

The chain employs TRBV4-1 and TRBJ2-1; 8 positions match TRBD2. The CDR3 covers 17 residues. CDR1 is MGHRA, CDR2 YSYEKL, per germline. Trimming took 3 bases from V and 0 from J; bases not matched to a gene: 7. This CDR3 is CASSHWSGSNSYNEQFF. CDR3 sequence (DNA): TGCGCCAGCAGCCACTGGAGCGGGAGTAACTCCTACAATGAGCAGTTCTTC.

The chain combines TRBV18 with TRBJ1-2, with D uncertain. Germline CDR1 reads KGHSH; CDR2 reads LQKENI. CDR3 length: 13 amino acids. Deletions cut 0 bases from V and 5 bases from J, with 7 bases between. The DNA for the CDR3 is TGTGCCAGCTCACCACCCACGAGTTATGGCTACACCTTC. Amino acids: CASSPPTSYGYTF.

V gene TRBV6-6 combines with J gene TRBJ2-7; no clear D gene. The CDR3 runs 16 residues. The V and J ends lost 0 bases and 0 bases respectively, with 12 bases between them. Germline V gene lookup returns CDR1 MNHNY and CDR2 SVGAGI (reference sequence). The CDR3 coding sequence is TGTGCCAGCAGTTACTCGACTGCTGTCCCCTCCTACGAGCAGTACTTC. Translated, it gives CASSYSTAVPSYEQYF.

The V gene is TRBV6-5, the J gene TRBJ2-2; D gene uncertain. The V end lost 5 bases, the J end lost 3 bases, and 13 bases lay between the germline ends. The CDR3 has 15 amino acids. The V gene's germline CDR1 is MNHEY and CDR2 SVGAGI. This CDR3 is CASSPSPLYTGELFF. The CDR3 nucleotides are TGTGCCAGCAGTCCCTCCCCCCTGTACACCGGGGAGCTGTTTTTT.

The rearrangement uses TRBV11-3 and TRBJ2-3; 7 bases match TRBD2. Germline loops: CDR1 SGHNT, CDR2 YENEEA. The CDR3 has 16 residues. V lost 5 bases and J lost 1; bases outside the gene matches: 9. The CDR3 DNA reads TGTGCCAGCAGCCCCGGGGAGGGAGGTCGCACAGATACGCAGTATTTT. Translating it yields CASSPGEGGRTDTQYF.

V is TRBV28 and J is TRBJ1-4; unclear D gene. The V end was cut by 3 bases, the J end by 0 bases, with 8 bases between. CDR1 and CDR2 from the germline V gene are MDHEN and SYDVKM. This CDR3 contains 15 residues. The CDR3: CASSLRFATNEKLFF. CDR3 bases: TGTGCCAGCAGTTTGAGGTTTGCAACTAATGAAAAACTGTTTTTT.